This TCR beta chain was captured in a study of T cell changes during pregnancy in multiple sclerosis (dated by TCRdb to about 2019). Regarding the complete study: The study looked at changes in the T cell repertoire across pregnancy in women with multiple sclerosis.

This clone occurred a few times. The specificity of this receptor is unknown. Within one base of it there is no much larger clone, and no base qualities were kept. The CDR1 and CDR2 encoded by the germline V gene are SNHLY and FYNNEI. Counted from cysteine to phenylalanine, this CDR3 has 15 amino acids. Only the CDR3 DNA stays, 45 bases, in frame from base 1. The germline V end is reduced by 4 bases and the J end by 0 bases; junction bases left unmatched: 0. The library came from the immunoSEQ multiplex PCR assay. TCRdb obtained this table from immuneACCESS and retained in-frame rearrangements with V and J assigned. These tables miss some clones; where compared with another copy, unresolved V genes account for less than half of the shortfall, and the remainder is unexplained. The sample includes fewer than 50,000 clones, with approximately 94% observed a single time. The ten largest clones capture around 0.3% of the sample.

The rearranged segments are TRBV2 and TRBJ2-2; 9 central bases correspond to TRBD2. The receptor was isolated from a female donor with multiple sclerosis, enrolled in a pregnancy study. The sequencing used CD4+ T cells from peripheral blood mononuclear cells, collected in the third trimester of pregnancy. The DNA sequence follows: TGTGCCAGCAGTGGACTAGCGGCGAACACCGGGGAGCTGTTTTTT. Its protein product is CASSGLAANTGELFF.